This TCR beta chain was captured by sequencing in a study of PD-1 blockade in mismatch repair-deficient tumors. Germline CDR1 and CDR2: SGHVS and FNYEAQ. The V and J ends lost 2 bases and 3 bases, in that order; junction bases with no gene match: 8. The CDR3 has 16 residues. TCRdb's copy holds only in-frame clones and misses some; the assay was immunoSEQ multiplex PCR. This sample has 55,000 to 85,000 clones, with 78% found just once. The sequence came from an adult with mismatch repair-deficient cancer. The chain recombines TRBV7-6 with TRBJ1-1, with 8 bases aligning to TRBD1. The sequencing used peripheral blood, collected 2 weeks after starting pembrolizumab. The CDR3 spells CASSLNAGGTDTEAFF. The CDR3 region has the DNA TGTGCCAGCAGCTTAAATGCAGGGGGCACGGACACTGAAGCTTTCTTT.